The clone carrying this T cell receptor beta chain was seen just once. The antigen remains undetermined. The authors ran a second PCR of about 6 to 12 cycles using a sample-barcoded 5' primer and a J-beta primer mix. The authors tagged each cDNA molecule using a template-switch adaptor with 12 random nucleotides. In TCRdb, the 5' RACE reads were re-called with MiXCR into one record per CDR3 protein. The sample carries hundreds of thousands of distinct CDR3 sequences, around 43% recorded once. These data belong to a study of blood T cells in healthy people across ages. The germline gives CDR1 MNHEY, CDR2 SVGEGT. Trimming removed 5 bases from V and 2 bases from J, with 10 bases in between. The CDR3 extends over 13 amino acids. Study findings and constraints: Per million T cells, the diversity of TCR beta decreased roughly linearly as age advanced. Because sorting was not performed, PBMCs prevented conclusive naive versus antigen-experienced comparison. It was the long-lived donors that had more naive CD4+ cells and higher diversity than aged donors.

This chain joins TRBV6-2 or TRBV6-3 and TRBJ2-7; D unresolved. This sequence was found in a man at least 80 years old in good health. Source material: blood. CDR3 protein: CASSDGSTYEQYF. In DNA form, the CDR3 reads TGTGCCAGCAGTGATGGTAGTACCTACGAGCAGTACTTC.